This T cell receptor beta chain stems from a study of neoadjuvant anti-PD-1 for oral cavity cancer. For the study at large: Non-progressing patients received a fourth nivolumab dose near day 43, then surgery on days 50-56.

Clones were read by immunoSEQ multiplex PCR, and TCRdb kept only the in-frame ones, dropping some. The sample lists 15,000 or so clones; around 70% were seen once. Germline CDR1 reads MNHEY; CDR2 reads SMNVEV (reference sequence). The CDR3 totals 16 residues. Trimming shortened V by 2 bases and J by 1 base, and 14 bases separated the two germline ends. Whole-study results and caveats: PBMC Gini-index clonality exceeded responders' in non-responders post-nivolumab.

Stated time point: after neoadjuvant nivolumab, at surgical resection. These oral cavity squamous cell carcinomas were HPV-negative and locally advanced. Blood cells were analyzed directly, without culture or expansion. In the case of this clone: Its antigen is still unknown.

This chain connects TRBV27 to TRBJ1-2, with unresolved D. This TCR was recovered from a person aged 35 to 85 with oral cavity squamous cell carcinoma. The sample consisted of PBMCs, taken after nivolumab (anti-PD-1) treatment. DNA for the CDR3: TGTGCCAGCAGTTTAATTTCCGGACGAAATAACTATGGCTACACCTTC. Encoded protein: CASSLISGRNNYGYTF.